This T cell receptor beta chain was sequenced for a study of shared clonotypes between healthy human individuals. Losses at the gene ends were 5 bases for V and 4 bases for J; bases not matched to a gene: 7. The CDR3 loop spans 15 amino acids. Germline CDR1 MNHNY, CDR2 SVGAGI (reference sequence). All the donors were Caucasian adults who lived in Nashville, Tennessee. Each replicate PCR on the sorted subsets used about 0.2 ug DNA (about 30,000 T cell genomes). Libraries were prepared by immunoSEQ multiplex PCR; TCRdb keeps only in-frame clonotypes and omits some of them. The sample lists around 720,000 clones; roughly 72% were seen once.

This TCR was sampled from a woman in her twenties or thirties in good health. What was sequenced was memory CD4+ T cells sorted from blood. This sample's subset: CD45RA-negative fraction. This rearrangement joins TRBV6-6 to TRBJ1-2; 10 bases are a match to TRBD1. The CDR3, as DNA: TGTGCCAGCAGTCGACCGGGACAGGGGACCTATGGCTACACCTTC. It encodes CASSRPGQGTYGYTF.